The sequence of this T cell receptor beta chain was determined in a study of blood T cells in healthy people across ages. Study background: Capture via template switching afforded approximately one barcoded beta molecule per two T cells.

Study-wide results and caveats: CMV status of donors was not determined, possibly confounding expanded clonotype changes. Estimates of diversity drawn from one million T cells were considered underestimates.

Combining a sample-barcoded 5' primer with a J-beta primer mix, a second PCR ran for about 6 to 11 cycles. TCRdb ran MiXCR on the 5' RACE reads and lists one entry per CDR3 protein. The sample lists about 570,000 distinct CDR3 sequences, 27% occurring once. The V end was cut by 0 bases, the J end by 0 bases, with 13 bases between. There are 16 residues in the CDR3. Germline V gene data show CDR1 as SGDLS and CDR2 as YYNGEE. A remark on this clonotype: Its antigen is unidentified.

The origin of this receptor is a woman aged 70-85 years in good health. This rearrangement joins TRBV9 to TRBJ2-7, with D possibly being TRBD1 (7 bases). The sample consisted of blood. The DNA for the CDR3 is TGTGCCAGCAGCGTAGTGGAGGGGGCCGGCTCCTACGAGCAGTACTTC. Its protein product is CASSVVEGAGSYEQYF. Drawing the rest from reference TRBV9 and TRBJ2-7, the complete variable domain is DSGVTQTPKHLITATGQRVTLRCSPRSGDLSVYWYQQSLDQGLQFLIQYYNGEERAKGNILERFSAQQFPDLHSELNLSSLELGDSALYFCASSVVEGAGSYEQYFGPGTRLTVT.